This passage covers 32 T cell receptor beta chains from one sample sequenced in a study of identical twins. One entry per CDR3 protein results from TCRdb running MiXCR on the 5' RACE reads. The data hold fewer than 250,000 distinct CDR3 sequences, with around 10% observed a single time. The material sequenced was memory (CD45RO+) T cells sorted from blood. The receptors here all came from a young woman in good health.

This clonotype was found many times. The genes are TRBV5-1 and TRBJ2-3; possibly TRBD2 for D (5 bases). Germline V CDR1 and CDR2: SGHRS, YFSETQ. This CDR3 region has 14 residues. Trimming pared 3 bases from V and 4 bases from J, leaving 12 bases between. CDR3 region: CASSSPSGADTQYF. In DNA, the CDR3 is TGCGCCAGCAGCTCCCCCTCCGGGGCAGATACGCAGTATTTT.

Only a few counts were recorded for this clonotype. The chain employs TRBV12-5 and TRBJ2-1; unclear D gene. The ends were cut back, 3 bases at V and 3 bases at J, with 27 bases in the middle. The length of the CDR3 is 20 residues. Germline V gene lookup returns CDR1 LGHNT and CDR2 FRNRAP. CDR3 region: CASGFTRQPRVLLLYNEQFF. Here the CDR3 DNA reads TGTGCTAGTGGTTTCACCCGTCAACCTCGGGTCCTTCTGCTCTACAATGAGCAGTTCTTC. The variable domain in full, completed from reference TRBV12-5 and TRBJ2-1, reads DARVTQTPRHKVTEMGQEVTMRCQPILGHNTVFWYRQTMMQGLELLAYFRNRAPLDDSGMPKDRFSAEMPDATLATLKIQPSEPRDSAVYFCASGFTRQPRVLLLYNEQFFGPGTRLTVL.

The chain links TRBV6-2 or TRBV6-3 to TRBJ2-7; 12 bases map to TRBD2. The trim removed 4 bases at V and 4 bases at J, leaving 5 bases unmatched. Looked up from germline, CDR1 is MNHEY and CDR2 is SVGEGT. The CDR3 has 15 residues. CDR3 DNA sequence: TGTGCCAGCAGTTCTCCGGGACTAGCGGGTTACGAGCAGTACTTC. Residues: CASSSPGLAGYEQYF.

In its sample, this clonotype was seen a few times. The chain uses TRBV5-1 and TRBJ1-2; D gene ambiguous. Deletions cut 4 bases from V and 2 bases from J, with 12 bases between. Germline V gives CDR1 SGHRS, CDR2 YFSETQ. This CDR3 contains 14 residues. DNA for the CDR3: TGCGCCAGCAGCCCGGAGAGACCCAACTATGGCTACACCTTC. Translation: CASSPERPNYGYTF.

The rearrangement uses TRBV5-4 and TRBJ1-2, with TRBD1 identical over 9 bases. Per germline, CDR1 SGHNT and CDR2 YYREEE (reference sequence). Losses at the gene ends were 3 bases for V and 5 bases for J; bases not matched to a gene: 2. This CDR3 has 13 amino acids. CDR3 sequence reads: CASSYDRGYGYTF. The CDR3 DNA sequence: TGTGCCAGCAGCTACGACAGGGGGTATGGCTACACCTTC. Complete variable domain (other parts from reference TRBV5-4 and TRBJ1-2): ETGVTQSPTHLIKTRGQQVTLRCSSQSGHNTVSWYQQALGQGPQFIFQYYREEENGRGNFPPRFSGLQFPNYSSELNVNALELDDSALYLCASSYDRGYGYTFGSGTRLTVV.

The genes are TRBV20-1 and TRBJ2-2; D is possibly TRBD1 (6 bases). Germline loops: CDR1 DFQATT, CDR2 SNEGSKA (reference sequence). The length of the CDR3 is 14 residues. CDR3 in amino acids: CALKKGQNTGELFF. The DNA of the CDR3 is TGCGCACTTAAGAAGGGACAGAACACCGGGGAGCTGTTTTTT.

This clonotype has a count of ten or more. The chain uses TRBV7-2 and TRBJ2-1; D remains ambiguous. V was trimmed by 4 bases and J by 6 bases, leaving 7 bases between them. CDR3 length: 12 amino acids. The germline V gene encodes CDR1 SGHTA and CDR2 FQGNSA. The CDR3 DNA sequence: TGTGCCAGCAGCTATACAGCCAATGAGCAGTTCTTC. It translates to CASSYTANEQFF.

This chain joins TRBV18 and TRBJ1-2; 9 bases match TRBD1. CDR1 and CDR2 (germline): KGHSH, LQKENI. Germline trimming cut 3 bases from V and 3 bases from J; bases unmatched to any gene: 5. The CDR3 runs to 15 residues. In DNA form, the CDR3 reads TGTGCCAGCTCACCGGGACAGGGCATGGACTATGGCTACACCTTC. This codes for CASSPGQGMDYGYTF.

Regarding this clonotype: At one boundary the junction diverges from the germline segment, which might be a read error. V usage is TRBV20-1 and J usage is TRBJ2-1; tentative D call: TRBD2 (6 bases). From germline, CDR1 is DFQATT and CDR2 SNEGSKA (reference sequence). The CDR3 runs 11 residues. CDR3 sequence (DNA): TGCAGTGCTACCTTCCGGGACTCCAAAATCTTC. It is translated as CSATFRDSKIF.

In this sample, this clonotype turned up a few times. The V and J genes are TRBV29-1 and TRBJ2-7; tentatively, D is TRBD1 (5 bases). Germline CDR1 is SQVTM and CDR2 is ANQGSEA. CDR3 length: 14 residues. V lost 1 base to trimming and J lost 7 bases, with 17 bases between them. The CDR3 bases are TGCAGCGTTGAAGGCGGCCAGGGTTTTTCGGAGCAGTACTTC. It yields the protein CSVEGGQGFSEQYF.

The rearrangement uses TRBV2 and TRBJ2-3; 9 bases fit TRBD2. The V gene's germline CDR1 is SNHLY and CDR2 FYNNEI. The CDR3 runs to 16 residues. Trimming took 5 bases from V and 2 from J; bases not matched to a gene: 8. Here the CDR3 DNA reads TGTGCCAGCAGTAATAGTCCTAGCGGGGACACAGATACGCAGTATTTT. Its protein product is CASSNSPSGDTDTQYF.

Ten or more counts support this clonotype. The chain has TRBV5-1 and TRBJ2-1; possible D gene TRBD1, 5 bases. Trimming pared 4 bases from V and 4 bases from J, leaving 9 bases between. Germline CDR1 SGHRS, CDR2 YFSETQ. This CDR3 has 13 amino acids. CDR3 sequence: CASSLREYNEQFF. CDR3 nucleotide sequence: TGCGCCAGCAGCCTCAGGGAATACAATGAGCAGTTCTTC. The full variable domain, its missing parts supplied by reference TRBV5-1 and TRBJ2-1, is KAGVTQTPRYLIKTRGQQVTLSCSPISGHRSVSWYQQTPGQGLQFLFEYFSETQRNKGNFPGRFSGRQFSNSRSEMNVSTLELGDSALYLCASSLREYNEQFFGPGTRLTVL.

The chain is built from TRBV15 and TRBJ2-3; D call uncertain. Germline V lookup: CDR1 LNHNV, CDR2 YYDKDF (reference sequence). Trimming cost V 2 bases and J 2 bases, with 2 bases left between them. This CDR3 region has 12 residues. Here the CDR3 DNA reads TGTGCCACCAGCAGACACACAGATACGCAGTATTTT. It is translated as CATSRHTDTQYF.

This clonotype was picked up a small number of times. The rearrangement uses TRBV11-2 and TRBJ1-1; perhaps TRBD1 as D (5 bases). V was trimmed by 5 bases and J by 5 bases, leaving 12 bases between them. CDR3 length: 13 residues. Germline assignment: CDR1 SGHAT and CDR2 FQNNGV. CDR3 amino acids: CASSPGTVTEAFF. CDR3 nucleotides: TGTGCCAGCAGCCCGGGGACGGTAACTGAAGCTTTCTTT.

V gene TRBV27 combines with J gene TRBJ2-5, with 9 bases matching TRBD2. Germline CDR1 MNHEY, CDR2 SMNVEV (reference sequence). The V segment lost 3 bases and the J segment 5 bases; nucleotides outside the gene matches: 7. The CDR3 loop spans 15 amino acids. The CDR3 DNA sequence: TGTGCCAGCAGTTTGAGCACTAGCGGGTGGGAGACCCAGTACTTC. This encodes CASSLSTSGWETQYF.

The chain uses TRBV20-1 and TRBJ1-1; 7 bases match TRBD1. Germline V gives CDR1 DFQATT, CDR2 SNEGSKA (reference sequence). The CDR3 sequence is 12 residues long. With 1 base clipped from V and 10 bases from J, the junction kept 6 bases outside the gene matches. CDR3 loop: CSARATGYVAFF. The CDR3 DNA follows: TGCAGTGCTAGAGCGACAGGGTACGTAGCTTTCTTT.

V gene TRBV10-3 combines with J gene TRBJ2-1; D tentatively fits TRBD1 or TRBD2 (7 bases each). This CDR3 is built from 13 residues. The germline V and J ends were trimmed by 10 bases and 4 bases, with 14 bases remaining between them. Germline loops: CDR1 ENHRY, CDR2 SYGVKD. The CDR3 sequence is CATRGGRYNEQFF. The CDR3 nucleotides read TGTGCCACCAGGGGGGGTCGGTACAATGAGCAGTTCTTC.

This chain uses TRBV12-3 or TRBV12-4 with TRBJ2-3, with TRBD2 matching 7 bases. After removal of 6 bases from V and 1 base from J, the junction contained 10 bases not matched to a gene. CDR3 length: 16 residues. As DNA, the CDR3 is TGTGCCAGCAGCACCCGGCCTCGGGGGGGCACAGATACGCAGTATTTT. This encodes CASSTRPRGGTDTQYF.

This clonotype was counted only a few times. The CDR3 loop is CASRWTERPEAFF. CDR3 DNA sequence: TGTGCCAGCAGATGGACTGAACGGCCGGAAGCTTTCTTT. V is TRBV12-3 or TRBV12-4 and J is TRBJ1-1; D is uncertain. There are 13 residues in the CDR3. Trimming removed 6 bases at V and 8 bases at J, with 16 bases between.

The table lists this clonotype with a few counts. Relative to the germline gene, one junction end is altered; a read error may explain this. The chain couples TRBV6-5 to TRBJ2-4; 7 bases agree with TRBD2. The germline V gene has CDR1 MNHEY and CDR2 SVGAGI. The CDR3 has 12 residues. Here the CDR3 reads CASSGLNNMQYF. The CDR3 nucleotides are TGTGCCAGCTCGGGACTAAACAACATGCAGTACTTC.

At least ten counts were recorded for this clonotype. The chain employs TRBV20-1 and TRBJ2-2; D perhaps matches TRBD1 (6 bases). The length of the CDR3 is 14 residues. Germline V CDR1 and CDR2: DFQATT, SNEGSKA (reference sequence). V was trimmed by 2 bases and J by 4 bases, leaving 11 bases between them. The chain's CDR3 is CSARRTDLTGELFF. DNA of the CDR3: TGCAGTGCTAGAAGGACAGACCTCACCGGGGAGCTGTTTTTT.

This clonotype was observed at least ten times. The rearrangement joins TRBV3-1 to TRBJ1-1, with no clear D. The V end was cut by 5 bases, the J end by 7 bases, with 14 bases between. CDR1 LGHDT and CDR2 YNNKEL come from the germline V gene (reference sequence). The CDR3 is 13 residues long. CDR3 sequence reads: CASSFPGQIEAFF. Here the CDR3 DNA reads TGTGCCAGCAGCTTCCCCGGGCAGATTGAAGCTTTCTTT.

This chain uses TRBV20-1 with TRBJ2-5; D is undetermined. CDR1 DFQATT and CDR2 SNEGSKA come from the germline V gene (reference sequence). CDR3 length: 13 amino acids. Trimming left V 6 bases short and J 3 bases short, with 14 bases between. CDR3 in amino acids: CSAPSAVEETQYF. Here the CDR3 DNA reads TGCAGTGCCCCCTCGGCAGTAGAAGAGACCCAGTACTTC.

The V and J genes are TRBV6-1 and TRBJ1-1, with D tentatively TRBD1 (5 bases). Per the germline V gene, CDR1 is MNHNS and CDR2 is SASEGT. The V gene lost 0 bases and the J gene lost 5 bases, with 7 bases spanning the gap. The CDR3 covers 13 residues. The CDR3 bases are TGTGCCAGCAGTGAAGCAGGGGAAACTGAAGCTTTCTTT. Translation: CASSEAGETEAFF.

The chain recombines TRBV6-1 with TRBJ1-1, with 7 nucleotides matching TRBD1. CDR1 and CDR2 from the germline V gene are MNHNS and SASEGT. The CDR3 runs to 13 residues. V gave up 9 bases and J gave up 5 bases; unmatched junction bases: 9. The DNA for the CDR3 is TGTGCCAGTTGGAAGGGGGCACGGACTGAAGCTTTCTTT. Its translation is CASWKGARTEAFF.

The rearrangement joins TRBV20-1 to TRBJ2-4, with TRBD2 matching 7 bases. The V and J ends lost 3 bases and 1 base, in that order; junction bases with no gene match: 6. Per germline, CDR1 DFQATT and CDR2 SNEGSKA (reference sequence). The CDR3 sequence is 15 residues long. The CDR3 region is CSARGGRQAKNIQYF. In DNA form, the CDR3 reads TGCAGTGCTAGGGGAGGGAGGCAGGCCAAAAACATTCAGTACTTC.

This clonotype was seen ten or more times. CDR3 nucleotides: TGTGCCAGCAGGCAGGATTCAGATACGCAGTATTTT. Its translation is CASRQDSDTQYF. The V call is TRBV27, the J call TRBJ2-3; D call uncertain. V lost 6 bases and J 4 bases, leaving 8 bases between the germline ends. This CDR3 region has 12 residues. CDR1 MNHEY and CDR2 SMNVEV come from the germline V gene (reference sequence).

This clonotype was seen only a few times. The chain joins TRBV29-1 to TRBJ2-3, with TRBD2 matching over 10 bases. The CDR3 spans 14 residues. Germline CDR1 SQVTM, CDR2 ANQGSEA. The trim removed 7 bases at V and 5 bases at J, leaving 9 bases unmatched. This CDR3 is CSGGAGGPGDTQYF. The CDR3 nucleotides read TGCAGCGGGGGAGCGGGAGGGCCAGGAGATACGCAGTATTTT.

This clonotype is termed medium-sized. The rearrangement links TRBV7-2 to TRBJ2-3; D uncertain. The germline V gene encodes CDR1 SGHTA and CDR2 FQGNSA. V shed 8 bases and J shed 4 bases, with 10 bases lying between them. CDR3 length equals 12 residues. CDR3 amino acids: CASGSYSDTQYF. CDR3 coding DNA: TGTGCCAGCGGATCATATTCAGATACGCAGTATTTT.

In this sample, this clonotype turned up a few times. The CDR3 DNA reads as TGTGCCAGCAGTTTAGGTAGAGGCGATCAGCCCCAGCATTTT. This sequence encodes CASSLGRGDQPQHF. V usage is TRBV12-3 or TRBV12-4 and J usage is TRBJ1-5; D remains unclear. The CDR3 sequence is 14 residues long. V was shortened by 1 base and J by 5 bases, with 9 bases between the two germline ends.

This clonotype came up many times. This chain links TRBV6-1 with TRBJ1-2; D call uncertain. Trimming stripped 2 bases from V and 8 bases from J, with 18 bases between. The CDR3 contains 15 residues. The V gene's germline CDR1 is MNHNS and CDR2 SASEGT. Here the CDR3 DNA reads TGTGCCAGCAGTGAAACCCACAGATCCCCTGTCGGCTACACCTTC. Amino acids: CASSETHRSPVGYTF.

This clonotype was counted at least ten times. The rearrangement joins TRBV25-1 to TRBJ2-7; D call uncertain. This CDR3 has 12 amino acids. With 4 bases removed from V and 4 bases from J, the gap between germline ends came to 8 bases. Germline-derived CDR1 and CDR2 are MGHDK and SYGVNS. CDR3 sequence (DNA): TGTGCCAGCAGTGTGGGCGCGTACGAGCAGTACTTC. Translating gives CASSVGAYEQYF.